Below, 8 T cell receptor beta chains from the same sample are listed, as sequenced in a study of regulatory T cells in long-lasting Graves disease. Specified time point: newly diagnosed GD, antithyroid drugs for less than 3 months. From PBMCs, RNA was extracted and then used to make the TCR library. CDR3 regions were amplified by Arm-PCR using iRepertoire HTBI primers to build TCR beta libraries. TCRdb recomputed calls from the multiplex PCR reads with MiXCR, one row per CDR3 protein. This repertoire shows about 350,000 distinct CDR3 sequences, over 15% found once; its top ten account for roughly 27%. The sample was also reused in another study, on T cells in Graves' hyperthyroidism and ophthalmopathy.

The specimen was peripheral blood mononuclear cells (PBMCs), collected at new diagnosis, from a patient treated with antithyroid drugs. The origin of the receptors is a man aged 35-49 years with Graves disease.

This clonotype was observed at least ten times. CDR3 loop: CASSTTGDEQYF. CDR3 DNA sequence: TGTGCCAGCAGCACAACAGGGGATGAGCAGTACTTC. J is TRBJ2-7 and V is TRBV7-9, with TRBD1 matching over 7 bases. V lost 5 bases and J lost 7; bases outside the gene matches: 5. Germline loops: CDR1 SEHNR, CDR2 FQNEAQ (reference sequence). The CDR3 has 12 residues.

This clonotype was recorded a few times. The chain is built from TRBV4-1 and TRBJ1-5; no definite D call. Trimming took 1 base from V and 9 from J, leaving 13 bases between them. Germline CDR1 MGHRA, CDR2 YSYEKL. CDR3 length: 14 amino acids. This chain's CDR3 is CASSQVGYSRPQHF. As DNA, the CDR3 is TGCGCCAGCAGCCAAGTAGGGTACAGCCGGCCCCAGCATTTT.

This clonotype was seen ten or more times. The chain combines TRBV10-2 with TRBJ2-3; D possibly corresponds to TRBD1 (6 bases). Looked up from germline, CDR1 is WSHSY and CDR2 is SAAADI. This CDR3 is built from 14 residues. V was pared by 6 bases and J by 3 bases, with 13 bases between. Here the CDR3 DNA reads TGCGCCAGCAGAGAACAGGGTGCAACAGATACGCAGTATTTT. Amino acid sequence: CASREQGATDTQYF.

This clonotype has ten or more counts. This chain links TRBV12-3 or TRBV12-4 with TRBJ2-3, with 12 bases identical to TRBD2. There are 16 residues in the CDR3. The V and J ends lost 4 bases and 2 bases, in that order; junction bases with no gene match: 4. CDR3 sequence (DNA): TGTGCCAGCAGTTCAACTAGCGGGGGGAACACAGATACGCAGTATTTT. Residues: CASSSTSGGNTDTQYF.

This clonotype was detected once. The CDR3 does not end in the conserved phenylalanine or tryptophan, so this is likely a read error. The chain joins TRBV5-1 to TRBJ1-1, with 7 positions matching TRBD1. CDR3 size: 16 residues. The V segment lost 0 bases and the J segment 4 bases; nucleotides outside the gene matches: 9. From germline, CDR1 is SGHRS and CDR2 YFSETQ. The CDR3 loop reads CASSLGLRDSGTEAFL. CDR3 sequence (DNA): TGCGCCAGCAGCTTGGGGCTTAGGGACAGTGGCACTGAAGCTTTCCTT.

This clonotype is medium-sized. The J gene is TRBJ1-5, the V gene TRBV12-3 or TRBV12-4; D is ambiguous. Trimming left V 6 bases short and J 1 base short, with 13 bases between. This CDR3 has 15 amino acids. Written as DNA, the CDR3 is TGTGCCAGCAGGTCGGGAGCCGAAAGCAATCAGCCCCAGCATTTT. Translated: CASRSGAESNQPQHF.

This clonotype was picked up many times. The V and J genes are TRBV11-3 and TRBJ2-3; the D gene is possibly TRBD2 (7 bases). From germline, CDR1 is SGHNT and CDR2 YENEEA. The CDR3 has 16 amino acids. V dropped 4 bases and J dropped 6 bases, with 20 bases sitting between them. CDR3 loop: CASSSLSGAGADTQYF. For the CDR3, the DNA is TGTGCCAGCAGCTCTCTCAGCGGGGCGGGGGCTGATACGCAGTATTTT.

The rearrangement links TRBV6-2 or TRBV6-3 to TRBJ2-2; no clear D. There are 13 residues in the CDR3. The germline V and J ends were trimmed by 8 bases and 0 bases, with 7 bases remaining between them. Germline V gene lookup returns CDR1 MNHEY and CDR2 SVGEGT. The CDR3 nucleotides are TGTGCCAGCTTACAAGCGAACACCGGGGAGCTGTTTTTT. Protein product: CASLQANTGELFF.